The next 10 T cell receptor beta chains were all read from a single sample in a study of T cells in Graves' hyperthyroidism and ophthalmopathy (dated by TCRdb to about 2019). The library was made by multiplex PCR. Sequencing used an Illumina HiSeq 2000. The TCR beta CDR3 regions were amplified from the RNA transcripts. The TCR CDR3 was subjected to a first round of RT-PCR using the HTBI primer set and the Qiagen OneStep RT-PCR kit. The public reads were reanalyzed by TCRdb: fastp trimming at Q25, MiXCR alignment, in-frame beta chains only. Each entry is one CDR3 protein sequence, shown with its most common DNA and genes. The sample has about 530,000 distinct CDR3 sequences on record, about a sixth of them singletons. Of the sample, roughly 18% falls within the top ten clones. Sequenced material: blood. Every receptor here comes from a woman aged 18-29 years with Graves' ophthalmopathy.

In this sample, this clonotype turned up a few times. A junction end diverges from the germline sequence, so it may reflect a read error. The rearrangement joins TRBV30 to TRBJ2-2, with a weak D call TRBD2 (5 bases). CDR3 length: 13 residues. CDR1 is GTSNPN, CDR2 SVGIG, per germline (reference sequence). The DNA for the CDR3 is TGTGCCTGGACCACCGGGAACGCCGGGGAGCTGTTTTTT. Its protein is CAWTTGNAGELFF.

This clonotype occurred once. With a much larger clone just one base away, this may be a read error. The CDR3 region is CAWSGKPGQGYGQYF. For the CDR3, the DNA is TGTGCCTGGAGTGGGAAACCGGGACAGGGATACGGGCAGTACTTC. J is TRBJ2-7 and V is TRBV30; 9 nucleotides match TRBD1. The CDR3 runs to 15 residues. The germline CDR1 and CDR2 sequences are GTSNPN and SVGIG (reference sequence). Full variable domain (remainder filled in from reference TRBV30 and TRBJ2-7): SQTIHQWPATLVQPVGSPLSLECTVEGTSNPNLYWYRQAAGRGLQLLFYSVGIGQISSEVPQNLSASRPQDRQFILSSKKLLLSDSGFYLCAWSGKPGQGYGQYFGPGTRLTVT.

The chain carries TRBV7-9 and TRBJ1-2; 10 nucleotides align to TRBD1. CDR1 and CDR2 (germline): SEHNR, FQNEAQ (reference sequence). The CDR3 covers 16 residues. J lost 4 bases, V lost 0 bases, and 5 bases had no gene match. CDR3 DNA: TGTGCCAGCAGCTTAGCTGGACAGGGGGTAGGCTATGGCTACACCTTC. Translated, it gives CASSLAGQGVGYGYTF.

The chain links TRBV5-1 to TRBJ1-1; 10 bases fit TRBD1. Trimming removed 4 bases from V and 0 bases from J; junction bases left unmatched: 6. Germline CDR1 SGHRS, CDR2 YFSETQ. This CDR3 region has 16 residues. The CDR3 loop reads CASSNGQGVMNTEAFF. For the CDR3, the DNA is TGCGCCAGCAGCAACGGACAGGGGGTCATGAACACTGAAGCTTTCTTT. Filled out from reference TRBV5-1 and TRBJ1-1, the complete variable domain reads KAGVTQTPRYLIKTRGQQVTLSCSPISGHRSVSWYQQTPGQGLQFLFEYFSETQRNKGNFPGRFSGRQFSNSRSEMNVSTLELGDSALYLCASSNGQGVMNTEAFFGQGTRLTVV.

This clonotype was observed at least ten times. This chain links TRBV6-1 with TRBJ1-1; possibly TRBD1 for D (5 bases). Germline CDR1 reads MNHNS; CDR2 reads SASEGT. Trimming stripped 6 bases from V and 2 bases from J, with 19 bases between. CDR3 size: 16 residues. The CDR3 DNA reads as TGTGCCAGCAGAATCACCGGGGCTCCTATCAACACTGAAGCTTTCTTT. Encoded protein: CASRITGAPINTEAFF.

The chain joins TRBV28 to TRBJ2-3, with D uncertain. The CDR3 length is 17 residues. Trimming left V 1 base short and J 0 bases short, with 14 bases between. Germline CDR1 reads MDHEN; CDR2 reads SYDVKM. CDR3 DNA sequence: TGTGCCAGCAGTTTATTTGGGCTGGTTATAAGCACAGATACGCAGTATTTT. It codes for CASSLFGLVISTDTQYF.

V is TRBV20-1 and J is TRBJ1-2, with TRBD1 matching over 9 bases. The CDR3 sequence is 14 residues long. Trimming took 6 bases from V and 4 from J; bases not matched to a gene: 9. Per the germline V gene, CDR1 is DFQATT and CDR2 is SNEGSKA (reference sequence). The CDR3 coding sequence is TGCAGTGCCTCCGGCCTGGGACAGGGCTATGGCTACACCTTC. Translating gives CSASGLGQGYGYTF.

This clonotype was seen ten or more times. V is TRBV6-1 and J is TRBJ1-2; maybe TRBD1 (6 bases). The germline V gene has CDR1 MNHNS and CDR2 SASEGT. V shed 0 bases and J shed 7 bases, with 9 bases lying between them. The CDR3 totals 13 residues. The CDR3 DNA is TGTGCCAGCAGTGAAGCGCTGGACAGTGGCTACACCTTC. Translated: CASSEALDSGYTF.

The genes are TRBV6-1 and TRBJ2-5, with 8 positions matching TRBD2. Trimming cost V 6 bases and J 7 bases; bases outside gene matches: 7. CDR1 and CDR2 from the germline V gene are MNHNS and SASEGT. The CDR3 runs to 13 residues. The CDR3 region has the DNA TGTGCCAGCAGCCCCACTAGCGGACCGACCCAGTACTTC. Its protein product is CASSPTSGPTQYF.

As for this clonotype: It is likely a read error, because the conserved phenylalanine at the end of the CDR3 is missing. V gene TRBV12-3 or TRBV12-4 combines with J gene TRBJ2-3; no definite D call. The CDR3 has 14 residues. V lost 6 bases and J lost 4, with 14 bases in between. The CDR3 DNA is TGTGCCAGCAGGCCCTTTTGGCGAGCAGATACGCAGTATCTT. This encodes CASRPFWRADTQYL.